This T cell receptor (beta chain) was retrieved from a study of shared T cell receptors in the human thymus. This clone has a single count. Sequenced by immunoSEQ multiplex PCR; TCRdb stores in-frame clones only, minus some. The table has roughly 700,000 clones, around 89% seen once. The CDR3 runs 16 residues. Germline V gene sequence: CDR1 WNHNN, CDR2 SYGVQD (reference sequence). V trimming: 6 bases; J trimming: 3 bases; junction bases outside the gene matches: 10. The sample was also reused in another study, on human thymus T cells. This second study notes: Infants served as donors; they were healthy and Finnish and were having corrective surgery for congenital heart defects. Resections that were taken during corrective heart surgery supplied the thymus tissue. In thymic and blood repertoires alike, V and J usage looked biased. In unrelated individuals, thymic repertoires overlapped highly, according to related research.

The source material was thymocytes. The TCR sequence derives from a boy younger than two with a congenital heart defect. The chain is built from TRBV10-1 and TRBJ2-7, with TRBD2 matching 11 bases. The DNA of the CDR3 is TGCGCCAGCAGCCCGGGACTAGCGGACACCCTCTACGAGCAGTACTTC. Translating it yields CASSPGLADTLYEQYF.